These T cell receptor beta chains were read from a single sample in a study of T cell responses to AZD1222 COVID-19 vaccine. Libraries were prepared by immunoSEQ multiplex PCR; TCRdb keeps only in-frame clonotypes and omits some of them. The data show 120,000 to 150,000 clones, 86% seen once. Sequences were derived from peripheral blood, sampled 28 days after the second AZD1222 dose. The receptor set was obtained from an adult who received the AZD1222 COVID-19 vaccine. CDR3s include the opening cysteine and the closing phenylalanine or tryptophan. Each record gives: J gene, CDR3 length, V gene, clone size, CDR3 protein. Clone sizes are given selectively: once, few, many, or a class where the clone is expanded.

j_call: TRBJ2-7; cdr3_length: 15; v_call: TRBV10-2; clone_size: .; cdr3_aa: CASSESRGGGRGQYF
j_call: TRBJ1-3; cdr3_length: 11; v_call: TRBV4-2; clone_size: few; cdr3_aa: CASSPGGTIYF
j_call: TRBJ1-1; cdr3_length: 14; v_call: TRBV3-1/TRBV3-2; clone_size: once; cdr3_aa: CASSQGVMNTEAFF
j_call: TRBJ2-3; cdr3_length: 12; v_call: TRBV12-3/TRBV12-4; clone_size: .; cdr3_aa: CASSNRGDTQYF
j_call: TRBJ1-4; cdr3_length: 15; v_call: TRBV11-2; clone_size: .; cdr3_aa: CASSPAGATNEKLFF
j_call: TRBJ2-4; cdr3_length: 15; v_call: TRBV10-3; clone_size: .; cdr3_aa: CATNTGGAAKNIQYF
j_call: TRBJ1-2; cdr3_length: 12; v_call: TRBV24-1; clone_size: .; cdr3_aa: CATSRQGDGYTF
j_call: TRBJ1-1; cdr3_length: 12; v_call: TRBV27; clone_size: .; cdr3_aa: CASRERTGRAFF
j_call: TRBJ1-4; cdr3_length: 15; v_call: TRBV11-2; clone_size: once; cdr3_aa: CASSPQGERGEKLFF
j_call: TRBJ2-1; cdr3_length: 14; v_call: TRBV11-2; clone_size: .; cdr3_aa: CASSLEAPSWEQFF
j_call: TRBJ1-2; cdr3_length: 14; v_call: TRBV27; clone_size: .; cdr3_aa: CASSLAAGWSGYTF
j_call: TRBJ2-7; cdr3_length: 19; v_call: TRBV7-8; clone_size: .; cdr3_aa: CASSLVSEGLAGGSYEQYF
j_call: TRBJ2-3; cdr3_length: 16; v_call: TRBV11-2; clone_size: .; cdr3_aa: CASSLVTGGGTDTQYF
j_call: TRBJ1-3; cdr3_length: 17; v_call: TRBV21-1; clone_size: .; cdr3_aa: CASSGGTGSYSGNTIYF
j_call: TRBJ2-5; cdr3_length: 14; v_call: TRBV19; clone_size: .; cdr3_aa: CASSLGGGSETQYF
j_call: TRBJ2-1; cdr3_length: 16; v_call: TRBV7-8; clone_size: .; cdr3_aa: CASSLGASLPMDEQFF